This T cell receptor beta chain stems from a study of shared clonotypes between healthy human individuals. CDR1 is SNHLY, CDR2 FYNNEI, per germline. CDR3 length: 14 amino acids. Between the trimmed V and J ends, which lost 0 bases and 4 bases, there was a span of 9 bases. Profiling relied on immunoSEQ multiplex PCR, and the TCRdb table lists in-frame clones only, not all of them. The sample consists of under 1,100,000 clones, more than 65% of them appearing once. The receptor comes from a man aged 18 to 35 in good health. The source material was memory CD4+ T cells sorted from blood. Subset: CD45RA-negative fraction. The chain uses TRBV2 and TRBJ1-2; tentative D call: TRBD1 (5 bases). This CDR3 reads CASSEARQFYGYTF. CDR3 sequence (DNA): TGTGCCAGCAGTGAAGCGAGACAGTTCTATGGCTACACCTTC.